This record concerns one T cell receptor (beta chain) sequence. Its target is unknown. Data came from immunoSEQ multiplex PCR; TCRdb stores just in-frame clones and leaves some out. The data show roughly 140,000 clones, around 91% seen once. The data derive from a study of T cell responses to AZD1222 COVID-19 vaccine. Findings and caveats of the study: Baseline seropositivity characterized only a handful of AZD1222 recipients.

This CDR3 comprises 16 residues. Germline V gene data show CDR1 as SGHVS and CDR2 as FQNEAQ. J was trimmed by 3 bases and V by 5 bases; bases with no gene match: 4. This chain uses TRBV7-8 with TRBJ2-1; 13 positions agree with TRBD2. The sample consisted of peripheral blood, taken 28 days after the second AZD1222 dose. The TCR comes from an adult who received the AZD1222 COVID-19 vaccine. The CDR3 coding sequence is TGTGCCAGCAGCAAGGGACTAGCGGGACTCTACAATGAGCAGTTCTTC. This codes for CASSKGLAGLYNEQFF.